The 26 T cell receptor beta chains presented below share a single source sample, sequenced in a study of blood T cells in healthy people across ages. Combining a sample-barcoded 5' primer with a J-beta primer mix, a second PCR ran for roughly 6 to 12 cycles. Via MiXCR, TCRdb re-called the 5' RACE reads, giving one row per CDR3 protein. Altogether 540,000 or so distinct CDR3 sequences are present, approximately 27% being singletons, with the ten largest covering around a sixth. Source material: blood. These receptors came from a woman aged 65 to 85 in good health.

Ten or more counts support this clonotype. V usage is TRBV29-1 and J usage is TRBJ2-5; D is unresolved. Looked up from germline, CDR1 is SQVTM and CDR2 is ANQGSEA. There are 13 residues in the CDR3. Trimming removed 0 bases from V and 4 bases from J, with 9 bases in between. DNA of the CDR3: TGCAGCGTTGAAGATCCCCGGATAGAGACCCAGTACTTC. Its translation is CSVEDPRIETQYF.

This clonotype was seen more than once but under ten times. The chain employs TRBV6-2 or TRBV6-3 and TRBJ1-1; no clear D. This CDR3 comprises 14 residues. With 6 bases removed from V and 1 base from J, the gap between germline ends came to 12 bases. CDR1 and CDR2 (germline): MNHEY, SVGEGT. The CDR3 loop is CASRAQSANTEAFF. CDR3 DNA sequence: TGTGCCAGCAGAGCCCAGTCGGCGAACACTGAAGCTTTCTTT.

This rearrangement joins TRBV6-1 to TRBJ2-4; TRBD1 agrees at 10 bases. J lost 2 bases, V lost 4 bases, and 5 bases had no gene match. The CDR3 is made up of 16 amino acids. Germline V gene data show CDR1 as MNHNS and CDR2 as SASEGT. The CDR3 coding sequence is TGTGCCAGCAGTGCCGGACAGGGGGTTCCCAAAAACATTCAGTACTTC. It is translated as CASSAGQGVPKNIQYF.

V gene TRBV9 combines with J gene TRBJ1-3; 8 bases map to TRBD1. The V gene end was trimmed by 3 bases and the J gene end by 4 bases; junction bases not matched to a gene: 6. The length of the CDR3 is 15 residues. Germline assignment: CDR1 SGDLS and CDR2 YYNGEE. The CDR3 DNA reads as TGTGCCAGCAGCGGACGGACAGGGCGCGGAAACACCATATATTTT. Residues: CASSGRTGRGNTIYF.

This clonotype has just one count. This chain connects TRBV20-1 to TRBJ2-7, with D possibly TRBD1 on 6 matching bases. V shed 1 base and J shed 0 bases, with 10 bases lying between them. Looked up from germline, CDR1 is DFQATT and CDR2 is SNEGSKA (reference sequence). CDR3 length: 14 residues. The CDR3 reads CSARVGGHSYEQYF. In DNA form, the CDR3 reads TGCAGTGCTAGAGTTGGGGGCCACTCCTACGAGCAGTACTTC.

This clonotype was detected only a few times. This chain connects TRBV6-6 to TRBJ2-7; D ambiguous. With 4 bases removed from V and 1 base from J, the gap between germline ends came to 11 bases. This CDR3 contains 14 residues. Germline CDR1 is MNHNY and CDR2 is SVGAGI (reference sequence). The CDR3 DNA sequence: TGTGCCAGCAGTTCCGTCACCGGGTCCTACGAGCAGTACTTC. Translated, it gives CASSSVTGSYEQYF.

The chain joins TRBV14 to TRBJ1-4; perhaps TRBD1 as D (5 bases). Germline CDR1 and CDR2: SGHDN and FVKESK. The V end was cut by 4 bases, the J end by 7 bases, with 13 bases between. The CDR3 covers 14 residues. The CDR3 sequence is CASSPWGSGEKLFF. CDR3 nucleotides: TGTGCCAGCAGCCCTTGGGGCTCGGGTGAAAAACTGTTTTTT.

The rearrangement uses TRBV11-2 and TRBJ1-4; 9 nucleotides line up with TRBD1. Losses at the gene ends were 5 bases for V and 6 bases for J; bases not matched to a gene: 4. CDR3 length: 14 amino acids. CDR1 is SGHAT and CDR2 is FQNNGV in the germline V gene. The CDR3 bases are TGTGCCAGCAGCGACCGGGACAGGGATGAAAAACTGTTTTTT. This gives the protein CASSDRDRDEKLFF.

The chain's CDR3 is CSARVGGSNTGELFF. The CDR3 bases are TGCAGTGCTAGAGTAGGGGGGAGTAACACCGGGGAGCTGTTTTTT. This chain connects TRBV20-1 to TRBJ2-2, with D possibly being TRBD1 or TRBD2 (6 bases each). Germline-derived CDR1 and CDR2 are DFQATT and SNEGSKA (reference sequence). The CDR3 runs 15 residues. Trimming removed 1 base at V and 2 bases at J, with 11 bases between.

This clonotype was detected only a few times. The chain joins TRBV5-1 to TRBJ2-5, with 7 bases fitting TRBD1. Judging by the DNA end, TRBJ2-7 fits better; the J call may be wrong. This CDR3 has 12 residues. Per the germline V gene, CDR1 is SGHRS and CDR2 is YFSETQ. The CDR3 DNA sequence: TGCGCCAGCAGCAACAGGGGATACGAGCAGTACTTC. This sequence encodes CASSNRGYEQYF.

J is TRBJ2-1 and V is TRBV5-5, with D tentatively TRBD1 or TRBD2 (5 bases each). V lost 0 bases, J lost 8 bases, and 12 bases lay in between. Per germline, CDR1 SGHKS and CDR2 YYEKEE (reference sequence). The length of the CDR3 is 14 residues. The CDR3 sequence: CASSLAARGDEQFF. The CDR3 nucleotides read TGTGCCAGCAGCTTGGCCGCGAGGGGTGATGAGCAGTTCTTC. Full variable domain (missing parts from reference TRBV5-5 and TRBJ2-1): DAGVTQSPTHLIKTRGQQVTLRCSPISGHKSVSWYQQVLGQGPQFIFQYYEKEERGRGNFPDRFSARQFPNYSSELNVNALLLGDSALYLCASSLAARGDEQFFGPGTRLTVL.

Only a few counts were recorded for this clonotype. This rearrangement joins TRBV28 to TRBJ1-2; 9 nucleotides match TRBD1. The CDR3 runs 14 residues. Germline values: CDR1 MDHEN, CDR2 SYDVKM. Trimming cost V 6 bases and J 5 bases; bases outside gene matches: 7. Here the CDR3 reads CASRGDREFYGYTF. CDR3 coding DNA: TGTGCCAGCAGGGGGGACAGGGAGTTTTATGGCTACACCTTC.

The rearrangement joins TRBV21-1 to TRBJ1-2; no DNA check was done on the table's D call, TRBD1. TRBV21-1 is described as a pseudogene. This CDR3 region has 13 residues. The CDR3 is CASSKVGGFGYTF. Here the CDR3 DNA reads TGTGCCAGCAGCAAAGTGGGGGGATTTGGCTACACCTTC.

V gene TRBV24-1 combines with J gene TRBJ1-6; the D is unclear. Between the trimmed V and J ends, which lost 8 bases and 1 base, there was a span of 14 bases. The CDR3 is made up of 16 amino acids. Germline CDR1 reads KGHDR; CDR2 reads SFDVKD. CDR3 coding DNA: TGTGCCACCACACGGTCACCGGCGTCCTATAATTCACCCCTCCACTTT. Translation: CATTRSPASYNSPLHF.

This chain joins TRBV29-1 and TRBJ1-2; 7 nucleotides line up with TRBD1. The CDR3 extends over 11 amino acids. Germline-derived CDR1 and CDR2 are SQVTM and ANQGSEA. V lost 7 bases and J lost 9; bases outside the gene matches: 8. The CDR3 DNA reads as TGCAGCGATTTAGCAGGGGGTAGCTACACCTTC. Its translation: CSDLAGGSYTF.

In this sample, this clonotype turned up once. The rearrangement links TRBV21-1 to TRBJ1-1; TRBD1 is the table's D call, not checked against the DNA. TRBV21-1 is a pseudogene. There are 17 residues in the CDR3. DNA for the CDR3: TGTGCCAGCAGCAGGGACAGGGAATCCCTTCAGAACACTGAAGCTTTCTTT. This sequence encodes CASSRDRESLQNTEAFF.

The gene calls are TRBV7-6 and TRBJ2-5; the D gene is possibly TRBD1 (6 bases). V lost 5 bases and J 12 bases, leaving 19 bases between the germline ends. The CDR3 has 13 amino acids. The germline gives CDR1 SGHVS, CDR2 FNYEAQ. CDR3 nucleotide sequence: TGTGCCAGCAGCGCATCTAAACCAGGGGTTGAGTACTTC. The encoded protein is CASSASKPGVEYF.

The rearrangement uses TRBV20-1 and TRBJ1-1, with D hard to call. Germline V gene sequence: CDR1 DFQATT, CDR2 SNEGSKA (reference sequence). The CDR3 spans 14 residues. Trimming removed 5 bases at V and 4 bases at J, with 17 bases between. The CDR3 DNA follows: TGCAGTGCTGAACGGACGGAGCCGACCACTGAAGCTTTCTTT. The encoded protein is CSAERTEPTTEAFF.

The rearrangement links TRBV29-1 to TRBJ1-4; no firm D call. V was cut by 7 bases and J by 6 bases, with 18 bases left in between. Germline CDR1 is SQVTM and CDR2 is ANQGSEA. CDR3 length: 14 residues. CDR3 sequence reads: CSAGGQGQDEKLFF. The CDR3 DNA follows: TGCAGCGCGGGAGGGCAAGGCCAGGATGAAAAACTGTTTTTT.

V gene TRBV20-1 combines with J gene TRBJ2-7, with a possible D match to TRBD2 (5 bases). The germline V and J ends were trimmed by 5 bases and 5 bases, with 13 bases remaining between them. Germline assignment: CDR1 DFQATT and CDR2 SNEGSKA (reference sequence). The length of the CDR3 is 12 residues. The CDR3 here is CSAPLARDEQYF. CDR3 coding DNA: TGCAGTGCTCCCCTTGCGAGGGACGAGCAGTACTTC.

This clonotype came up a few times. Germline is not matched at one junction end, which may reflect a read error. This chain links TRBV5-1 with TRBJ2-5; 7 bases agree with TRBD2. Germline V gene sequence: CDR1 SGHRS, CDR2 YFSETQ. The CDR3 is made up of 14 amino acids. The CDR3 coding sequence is TGCGCCAGCAGCTTCCTAGCGGAGGGGCATGAGCGGTTCTTC. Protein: CASSFLAEGHERFF.

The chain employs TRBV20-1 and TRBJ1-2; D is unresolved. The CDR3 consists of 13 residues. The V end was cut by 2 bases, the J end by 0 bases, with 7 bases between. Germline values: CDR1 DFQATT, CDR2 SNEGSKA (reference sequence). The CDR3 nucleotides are TGCAGTGCTAGACGGATAGCTAACTATGGCTACACCTTC. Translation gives CSARRIANYGYTF.

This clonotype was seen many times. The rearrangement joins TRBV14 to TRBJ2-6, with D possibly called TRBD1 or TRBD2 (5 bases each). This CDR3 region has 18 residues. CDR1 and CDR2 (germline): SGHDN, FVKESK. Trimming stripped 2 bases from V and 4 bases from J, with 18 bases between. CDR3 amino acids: CASSQFLGVVAGANVLTF. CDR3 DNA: TGTGCCAGCAGCCAATTCTTGGGGGTAGTGGCAGGGGCCAACGTCCTGACTTTC.

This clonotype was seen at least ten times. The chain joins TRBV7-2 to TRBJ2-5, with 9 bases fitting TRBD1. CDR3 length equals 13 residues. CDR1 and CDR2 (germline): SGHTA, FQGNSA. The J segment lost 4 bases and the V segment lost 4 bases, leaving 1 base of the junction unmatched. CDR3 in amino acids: CASSSDRGETQYF. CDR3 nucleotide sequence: TGTGCCAGCAGCTCGGACAGGGGAGAGACCCAGTACTTC.

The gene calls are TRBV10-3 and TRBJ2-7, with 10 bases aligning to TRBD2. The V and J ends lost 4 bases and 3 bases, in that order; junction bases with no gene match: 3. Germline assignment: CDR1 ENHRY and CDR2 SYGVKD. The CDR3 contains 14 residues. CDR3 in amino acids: CAISATSGVYEQYF. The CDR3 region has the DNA TGTGCCATCAGTGCAACTAGCGGGGTCTACGAGCAGTACTTC.

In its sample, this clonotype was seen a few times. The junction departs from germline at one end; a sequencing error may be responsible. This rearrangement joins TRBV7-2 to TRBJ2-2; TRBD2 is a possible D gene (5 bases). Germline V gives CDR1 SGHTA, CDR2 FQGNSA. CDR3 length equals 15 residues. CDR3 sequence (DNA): TGTGCCAGCAGCCCCCAGACCCGAACGGCCGGGGAGATGTTTTTT. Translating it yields CASSPQTRTAGEMFF.